Detailed here is one TCR beta chain. In the same sample, other DNA sequences code for this CDR3. This sample was included in a study of blood T cell repertoires in COVID-19. The CDR3 is 15 amino acids. V lost 0 bases and J 0 bases, leaving 9 bases between the germline ends. CDR1 and CDR2 from the germline V gene are SGHRS and YFSETQ. Here immunoSEQ multiplex PCR was the method, and the copy in TCRdb shows in-frame clones only, minus some. The sample consists of some 150,000 clones, 87% of them appearing once. The source material was peripheral blood. This rearrangement joins TRBV5-1 to TRBJ1-1; D not resolved. This receptor was identified in a man aged 50-59 years with active COVID-19. CDR3 nucleotide sequence: TGCGCCAGCAGCTTGGGGACTGGGCTGAACACTGAAGCTTTCTTT. It is translated as CASSLGTGLNTEAFF.